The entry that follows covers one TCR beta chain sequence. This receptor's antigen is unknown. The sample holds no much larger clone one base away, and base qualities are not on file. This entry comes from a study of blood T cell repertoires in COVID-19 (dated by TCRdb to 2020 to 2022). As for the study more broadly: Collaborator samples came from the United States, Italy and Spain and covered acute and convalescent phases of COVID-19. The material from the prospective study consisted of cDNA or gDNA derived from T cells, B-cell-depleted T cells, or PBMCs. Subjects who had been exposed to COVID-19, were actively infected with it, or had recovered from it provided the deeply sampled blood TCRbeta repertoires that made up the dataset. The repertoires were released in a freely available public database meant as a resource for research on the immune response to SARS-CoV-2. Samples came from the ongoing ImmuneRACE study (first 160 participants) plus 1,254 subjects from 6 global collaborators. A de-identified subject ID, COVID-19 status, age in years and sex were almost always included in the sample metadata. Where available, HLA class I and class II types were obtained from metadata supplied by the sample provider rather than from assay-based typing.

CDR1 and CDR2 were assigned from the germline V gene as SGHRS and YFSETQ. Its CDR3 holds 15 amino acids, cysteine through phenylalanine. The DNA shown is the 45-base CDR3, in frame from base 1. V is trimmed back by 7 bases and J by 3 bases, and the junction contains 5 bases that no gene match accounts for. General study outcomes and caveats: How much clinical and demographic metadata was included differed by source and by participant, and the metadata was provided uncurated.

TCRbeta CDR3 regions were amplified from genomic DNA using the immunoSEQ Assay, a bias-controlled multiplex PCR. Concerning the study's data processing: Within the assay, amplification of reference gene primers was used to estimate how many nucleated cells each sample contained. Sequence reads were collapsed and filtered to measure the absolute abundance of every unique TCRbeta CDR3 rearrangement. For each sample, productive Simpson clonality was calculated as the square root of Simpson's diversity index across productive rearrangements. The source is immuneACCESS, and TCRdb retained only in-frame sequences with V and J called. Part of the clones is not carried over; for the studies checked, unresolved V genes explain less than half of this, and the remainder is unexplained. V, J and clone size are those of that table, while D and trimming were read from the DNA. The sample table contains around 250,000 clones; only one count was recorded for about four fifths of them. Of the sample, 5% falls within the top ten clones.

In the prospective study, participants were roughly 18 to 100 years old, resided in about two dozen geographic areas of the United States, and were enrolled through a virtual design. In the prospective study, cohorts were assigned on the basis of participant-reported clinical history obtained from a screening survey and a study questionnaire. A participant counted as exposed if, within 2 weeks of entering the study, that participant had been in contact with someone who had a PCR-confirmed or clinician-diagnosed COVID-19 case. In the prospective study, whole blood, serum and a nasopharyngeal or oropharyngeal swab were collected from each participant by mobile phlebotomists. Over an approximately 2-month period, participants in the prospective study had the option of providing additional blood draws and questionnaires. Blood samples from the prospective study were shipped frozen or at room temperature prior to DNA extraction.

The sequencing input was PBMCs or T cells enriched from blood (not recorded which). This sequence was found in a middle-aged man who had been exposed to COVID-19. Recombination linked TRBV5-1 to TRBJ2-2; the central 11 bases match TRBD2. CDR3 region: CASYVSGRDTGELFF. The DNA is TGCGCCAGCTACGTTAGCGGGAGGGACACCGGGGAGCTGTTTTTT.